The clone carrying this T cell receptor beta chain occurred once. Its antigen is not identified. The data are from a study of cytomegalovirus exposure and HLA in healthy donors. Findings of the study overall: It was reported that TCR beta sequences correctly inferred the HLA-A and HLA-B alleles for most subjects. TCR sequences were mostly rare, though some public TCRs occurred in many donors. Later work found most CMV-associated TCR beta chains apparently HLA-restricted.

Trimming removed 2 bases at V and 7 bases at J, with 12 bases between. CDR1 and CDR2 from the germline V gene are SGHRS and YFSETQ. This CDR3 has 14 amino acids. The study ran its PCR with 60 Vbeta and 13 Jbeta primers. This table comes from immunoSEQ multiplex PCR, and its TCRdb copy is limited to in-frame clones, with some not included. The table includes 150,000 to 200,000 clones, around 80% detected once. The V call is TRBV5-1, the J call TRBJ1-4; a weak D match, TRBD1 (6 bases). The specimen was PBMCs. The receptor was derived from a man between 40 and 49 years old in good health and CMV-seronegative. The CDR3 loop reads CASSFGQRIEKLFF. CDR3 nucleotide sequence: TGCGCCAGCAGCTTCGGACAGCGGATTGAAAAACTGTTTTTT.